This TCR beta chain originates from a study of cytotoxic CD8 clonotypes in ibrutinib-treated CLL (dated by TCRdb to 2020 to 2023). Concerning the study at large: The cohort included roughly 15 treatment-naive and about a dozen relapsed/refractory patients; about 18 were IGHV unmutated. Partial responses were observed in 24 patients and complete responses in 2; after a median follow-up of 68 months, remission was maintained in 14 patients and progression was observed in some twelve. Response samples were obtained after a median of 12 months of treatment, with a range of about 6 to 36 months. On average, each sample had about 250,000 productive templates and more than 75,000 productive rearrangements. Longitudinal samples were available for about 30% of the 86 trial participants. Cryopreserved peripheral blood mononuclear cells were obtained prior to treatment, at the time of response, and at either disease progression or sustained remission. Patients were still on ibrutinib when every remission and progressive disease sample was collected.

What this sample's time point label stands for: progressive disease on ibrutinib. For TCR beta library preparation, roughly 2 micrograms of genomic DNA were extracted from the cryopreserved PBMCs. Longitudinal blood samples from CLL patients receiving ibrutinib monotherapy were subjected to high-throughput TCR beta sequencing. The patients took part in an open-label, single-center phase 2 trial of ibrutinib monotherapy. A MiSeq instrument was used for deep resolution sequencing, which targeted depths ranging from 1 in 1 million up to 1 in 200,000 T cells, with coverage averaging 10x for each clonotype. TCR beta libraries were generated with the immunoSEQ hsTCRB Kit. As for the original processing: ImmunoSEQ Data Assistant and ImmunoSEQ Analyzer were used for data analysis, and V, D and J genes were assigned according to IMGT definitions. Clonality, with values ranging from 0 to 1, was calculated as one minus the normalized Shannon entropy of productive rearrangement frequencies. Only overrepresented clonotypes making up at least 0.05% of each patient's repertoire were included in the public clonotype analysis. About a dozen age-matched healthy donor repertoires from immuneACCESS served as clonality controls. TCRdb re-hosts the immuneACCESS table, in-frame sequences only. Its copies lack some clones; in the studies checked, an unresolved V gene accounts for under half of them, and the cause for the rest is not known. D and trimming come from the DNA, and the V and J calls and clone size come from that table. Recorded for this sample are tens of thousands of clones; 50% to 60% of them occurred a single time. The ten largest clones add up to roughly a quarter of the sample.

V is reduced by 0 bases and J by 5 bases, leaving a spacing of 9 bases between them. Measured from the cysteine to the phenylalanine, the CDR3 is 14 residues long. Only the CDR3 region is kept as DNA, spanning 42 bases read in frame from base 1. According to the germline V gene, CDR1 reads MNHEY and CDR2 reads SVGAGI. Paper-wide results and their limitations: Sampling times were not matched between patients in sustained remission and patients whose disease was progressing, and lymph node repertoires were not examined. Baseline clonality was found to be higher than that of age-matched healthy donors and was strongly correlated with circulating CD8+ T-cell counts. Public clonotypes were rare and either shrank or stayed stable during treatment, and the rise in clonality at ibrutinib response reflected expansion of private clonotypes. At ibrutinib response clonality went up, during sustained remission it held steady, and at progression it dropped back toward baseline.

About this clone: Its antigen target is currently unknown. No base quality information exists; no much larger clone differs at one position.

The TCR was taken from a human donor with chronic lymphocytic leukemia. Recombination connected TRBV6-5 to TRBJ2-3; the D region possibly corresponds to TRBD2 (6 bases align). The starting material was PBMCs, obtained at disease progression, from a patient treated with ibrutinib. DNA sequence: TGTGCCAGCAGTTACTCGAATAGCGGAGATACGCAGTATTTT. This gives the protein CASSYSNSGDTQYF.